Each of the 25 T cell receptor beta chains below was sequenced from the same sample in a study of metastatic and nonmetastatic thyroid tumors. From the PCR reads, TCRdb re-called clones with MiXCR. The top ten clones hold 8.8% of a sample with roughly 81,000 clones, around 7.8% of them seen once. Thyroid surgery was preceded by no treatment in any patient. Sequencing input: blood. Receptor source: a female donor with papillary thyroid cancer or a benign thyroid nodule (not recorded which). Some clones in this sample may be carry-over from other donors' samples.

Ten or more counts support this clone. The chain employs TRBV6-1 and TRBJ2-7; D unresolved. The CDR3 totals 14 residues. V gave up 6 bases and J gave up 0 bases, with 12 bases separating them. The germline V gene has CDR1 MNHNS and CDR2 SASEGT. CDR3 region: CASSPISTSYEQYF. The CDR3 DNA reads TGTGCCAGCAGCCCTATATCGACCTCCTACGAGCAGTACTTC.

This clone was counted a few times. Being one base from a much bigger clone, this may be a read error. This sequence joins TRBV6-1 and TRBJ2-4; 8 bases align to TRBD1. The CDR3 length is 13 residues. Germline V gene data show CDR1 as MNHNS and CDR2 as SASEGT. For the CDR3, the DNA is TGTGTGGCCAGGGAACAGGGGGGTAACATTCAGTACTTC. This translates into CVAREQGGNIQYF.

This clone was found many times. The rearrangement links TRBV18 to TRBJ2-3; a weak D match, TRBD2 (5 bases). Between the trimmed V and J ends, which lost 6 bases and 1 base, there was a span of 8 bases. The CDR3 runs to 13 residues. Germline CDR1 and CDR2: KGHSH and LQKENI. CDR3 sequence (DNA): TGTGCCAGCTCCTTCGGGGGCACAGATACGCAGTATTTT. It translates to CASSFGGTDTQYF.

This clone was seen many times. The chain recombines TRBV24-1 with TRBJ1-1, with 7 bases identical to TRBD1. Trimming at V came to 9 bases and at J to 4 bases, leaving 7 bases not matched to a gene. Germline CDR1 KGHDR, CDR2 SFDVKD. The CDR3 covers 13 residues. This CDR3 reads CATSIAGGTEAFF. CDR3 coding DNA: TGTGCCACCTCGATCGCAGGGGGCACTGAAGCTTTCTTT.

This clone was counted at least ten times. J is TRBJ2-7 and V is TRBV19, with 9 bases identical to TRBD1. There are 15 residues in the CDR3. J lost 4 bases, V lost 5 bases, and 9 bases had no gene match. Germline CDR1 LNHDA, CDR2 SQIVND (reference sequence). CDR3 nucleotide sequence: TGTGCCAGTAGTGCAGGGACAGGGCCCTGGTACGAGCAGTACTTC. This codes for CASSAGTGPWYEQYF.

This clone occurred a few times. The chain carries TRBV3-1 and TRBJ1-2; 7 bases align to TRBD1. Germline V CDR1 and CDR2: LGHDT, YNNKEL (reference sequence). The CDR3 loop spans 15 amino acids. The V gene end was trimmed by 0 bases and the J gene end by 4 bases; junction bases not matched to a gene: 5. CDR3 in amino acids: CASSQEETGVYGYTF. The CDR3 DNA reads as TGTGCCAGCAGCCAAGAGGAAACAGGGGTCTATGGCTACACCTTC.

In its sample, this clone was seen many times. The chain has TRBV12-5 and TRBJ2-7; tentative D call: TRBD1 (6 bases). Germline-derived CDR1 and CDR2 are LGHNT and FRNRAP. This CDR3 region has 17 residues. Trimming removed 0 bases from V and 2 bases from J, with 17 bases in between. The CDR3 DNA follows: TGTGCTAGTGGTTTGGTTCTTTTCAGGGGAACACCCTACGAGCAGTACTTC. Residues: CASGLVLFRGTPYEQYF.

The J gene is TRBJ2-2, the V gene TRBV7-6; 8 nucleotides match TRBD1. The ends lost 1 base at V and 6 bases at J; junction bases unmatched: 7. Looked up from germline, CDR1 is SGHVS and CDR2 is FNYEAQ. The CDR3 has 16 residues. The CDR3 DNA sequence: TGTGCCAGCAGCTTAGTGCAGGGGGCGGTTGCCGGGGAGCTGTTTTTT. It encodes CASSLVQGAVAGELFF.

This clone was seen repeatedly, ten times or more. This chain links TRBV6-1 with TRBJ1-2; 10 bases agree with TRBD1. The CDR3 contains 14 residues. Germline CDR1 MNHNS, CDR2 SASEGT. J gave up 3 bases and V 5 bases, and 3 bases lay outside the gene matches. The chain's CDR3 is CASSPTGGDYGYTF. The CDR3 bases are TGTGCCAGCAGTCCGACAGGGGGCGACTATGGCTACACCTTC.

This clone was seen many times. This CDR3 reads CASSLDHQLLAKNIQYF. The DNA of the CDR3 is TGTGCCAGCAGCTTAGACCACCAGCTTTTAGCCAAAAACATTCAGTACTTC. The chain recombines TRBV11-2 with TRBJ2-4; D is unclear. V was shortened by 0 bases and J by 0 bases, with 12 bases between the two germline ends. Germline V gene lookup returns CDR1 SGHAT and CDR2 FQNNGV. This CDR3 has 17 residues.

This clone was seen many times. This rearrangement joins TRBV6-1 to TRBJ2-5; D assignment may be TRBD1 or TRBD2 (6 bases each). Germline values: CDR1 MNHNS, CDR2 SASEGT. V lost 4 bases and J lost 5, with 23 bases in between. The CDR3 totals 17 residues. Here the CDR3 DNA reads TGTGCCAGCAGTGGAGTGACTGGGGCAGGGGAGGTGGAGACCCAGTACTTC. Its protein is CASSGVTGAGEVETQYF.

This clone was detected ten times or more. The CDR3 sequence is CASSPGTAPGEKLFF. The CDR3 DNA follows: TGTGCCAGCAGCCCCGGCACAGCTCCGGGGGAAAAACTGTTTTTT. This sequence joins TRBV4-2 and TRBJ1-4; D ambiguous. The V gene's germline CDR1 is LGHNA and CDR2 YNFKEQ. V was shortened by 4 bases and J by 8 bases, with 17 bases between the two germline ends. This CDR3 comprises 15 residues.

This clone turned up a few times. The chain employs TRBV6-5 and TRBJ1-1; no firm D call. The germline V gene has CDR1 MNHEY and CDR2 SVGAGI. Trimming stripped 0 bases from V and 6 bases from J, with 11 bases between. The CDR3 covers 14 residues. Written as DNA, the CDR3 is TGTGCCAGCAGTTACTCCTACGGGGATGCTGAAGCTTTCTTT. It yields the protein CASSYSYGDAEAFF.

This clone was seen ten or more times. The gene calls are TRBV5-4 and TRBJ1-5; D gene ambiguous. Trimming took 4 bases from V and 3 from J, leaving 14 bases between them. Germline CDR1 reads SGHNT; CDR2 reads YYREEE (reference sequence). CDR3 size: 15 residues. The CDR3 bases are TGTGCCAGCAGCACGATGGGGAGGGTCAATCAGCCCCAGCATTTT. Its translation is CASSTMGRVNQPQHF.

This clone was seen ten or more times. V usage is TRBV11-2 and J usage is TRBJ2-7, with 8 bases aligning to TRBD2. The germline V gene encodes CDR1 SGHAT and CDR2 FQNNGV. The V segment lost 4 bases and the J segment 7 bases; nucleotides outside the gene matches: 9. This CDR3 is built from 14 residues. The CDR3 loop is CASSSPGGLEEQYF. CDR3 DNA sequence: TGTGCCAGCAGCTCTCCGGGGGGGCTTGAAGAGCAGTACTTC. Full variable domain (remainder filled in from reference TRBV11-2 and TRBJ2-7): EAGVAQSPRYKIIEKRQSVAFWCNPISGHATLYWYQQILGQGPKLLIQFQNNGVVDDSQLPKDRFSAERLKGVDSTLKIQPAKLEDSAVYLCASSSPGGLEEQYFGPGTRLTVT.

To note about this clone: Since a much larger clone is just one base distant, this may be a read error. This chain connects TRBV4-2 to TRBJ2-3; a possible D gene is TRBD2 (5 bases). CDR1 and CDR2 (germline): LGHNA, YNFKEQ. The CDR3 spans 13 residues. The CDR3 protein is CASSQDIANTRYF. CDR3 DNA sequence: TGTGCCAGCAGCCAAGATATAGCGAATACGCGGTATTTT.

This clone was seen a few times. The junction does not match germline at one end; this may be a read error. The CDR3 nucleotides are TGTACCAGCAGCCGACAGGGGGATGGCTACACCTTC. It yields the protein CTSSRQGDGYTF. The genes are TRBV6-1 and TRBJ1-2, with 9 bases identical to TRBD1. Germline V gives CDR1 MNHNS, CDR2 SASEGT. The CDR3 sequence is 12 residues long.

A few counts support this clone. This sequence may be a read error, since a much larger clone differs from it by one base. The chain recombines TRBV25-1 with TRBJ2-1; possibly TRBD1 for D (7 bases). Trimming took off 4 bases at V and 7 bases at J, with 14 bases between the two ends. From germline, CDR1 is MGHDK and CDR2 SYGVNS. The CDR3 has 14 amino acids. This CDR3 reads CASSGRRGRNEQFF. The CDR3 region has the DNA TGTGCCAGCAGTGGTCGGAGGGGGCGGAATGAGCAGTTCTTC.

Only a few counts were recorded for this clone. A much larger clone lies a single base off, so this may be a read error. Distinct nucleotide sequences in the sample also encode this CDR3. The chain carries TRBV28 and TRBJ2-1; TRBD2 might be the D (5 bases). Per germline, CDR1 MDHEN and CDR2 SYDVKM. The CDR3 totals 13 residues. CDR3 coding DNA: TGTGCTAGCAGTTTTCGGAATAGCGATGAGCAGTTCTTC. Translating gives CASSFRNSDEQFF.

This clone has a count of ten or more. A single base separates this from a much larger clone, so it may be a read error. The CDR3 protein is CASSSGQGGEQYF. As DNA, the CDR3 is TGTGCCAGCAGCTCCGGACAGGGTGGCGAGCAGTACTTC. This sequence joins TRBV7-3 and TRBJ2-7; TRBD1 aligns across 8 bases. Germline CDR1 and CDR2: SGHTA and FQGTGA. J gave up 6 bases and V 4 bases, and 5 bases lay outside the gene matches. The CDR3 runs to 13 residues.

The table lists this clone with a few counts. The chain links TRBV20-1 to TRBJ2-1; D is ambiguous. Germline V gene data show CDR1 as DFQATT and CDR2 as SNEGSKA (reference sequence). This CDR3 comprises 11 residues. V was trimmed by 0 bases and J by 10 bases, leaving 7 bases between them. CDR3: CSAREEREQFF. In nucleotides, the CDR3 is TGCAGTGCTAGAGAAGAGCGCGAGCAGTTCTTC.

This clone came up many times. V usage is TRBV11-1 and J usage is TRBJ1-1, with a tentative D call TRBD1 (6 bases). This CDR3 has 16 residues. Deletions cut 5 bases from V and 1 base from J, with 17 bases between. Germline V gene sequence: CDR1 SGHAT, CDR2 FQDESV (reference sequence). The CDR3 DNA reads as TGTGCCAGCAGCCCATACCAGGGGTTACCGAACACTGAAGCTTTCTTT. It is translated as CASSPYQGLPNTEAFF.

This clone was found many times. V gene TRBV3-1 combines with J gene TRBJ2-5, with 7 bases that match TRBD2. Unmatched junction bases numbered 3, after V lost 4 bases and J lost 1 base. CDR1 and CDR2 (germline): LGHDT, YNNKEL (reference sequence). The CDR3 length is 14 residues. The CDR3 bases are TGTGCCAGCAGCCTTACGGGGGGCCAAGAGACCCAGTACTTC. Protein sequence: CASSLTGGQETQYF.

This clone was observed many times. The V call is TRBV19, the J call TRBJ1-5; D uncertain. The CDR3 has 13 amino acids. V lost 1 base and J lost 11, with 12 bases in between. Looked up from germline, CDR1 is LNHDA and CDR2 is SQIVND (reference sequence). In DNA, the CDR3 is TGTGCCAGTAGTATAGTTATCGGGAGATCCCAGCATTTT. Translating it yields CASSIVIGRSQHF.

This clone has only a few counts. With a much larger clone just one base away, this may be a read error. This chain uses TRBV29-1 with TRBJ1-1; D remains ambiguous. The CDR3 is made up of 13 amino acids. The germline V gene encodes CDR1 SQVTM and CDR2 ANQGSEA. In DNA form, the CDR3 reads TGCAGAGCTCGCTCGGGTCTGAACACTGAAGCTTTCTTT. Its protein product is CRARSGLNTEAFF. The whole variable domain, filled in from reference TRBV29-1 and TRBJ1-1, reads SAVISQKPSRDICQRGTSLTIQCQVDSQVTMMFWYRQQPGQSLTLIATANQGSEATYESGFVIDKFPISRPNLTFSTLTVSNMSPEDSSIYLCRARSGLNTEAFFGQGTRLTVV.